Listed below are T cell receptor beta chains from one sample, sequenced in a study of cytotoxic CD8 clonotypes in ibrutinib-treated CLL. Sequencing used immunoSEQ multiplex PCR; TCRdb keeps in-frame clones, though not all of them. The sample contains roughly 200,000 clones, roughly 77% of which appear only once. Sequencing was performed on PBMCs, taken after 12 months of ibrutinib treatment. Receptor source: a human donor with chronic lymphocytic leukemia. Both conserved end residues are part of each CDR3. A D gene is named only where the DNA matches it firmly. Clone size is stated in some rows and not others, as once, few, many or a class when expanded.

>TRBJ2-1|-|-|TRBV2
CASSEWLASYNEQFF
TGTGCCAGCAGTGAATGGTTAGCGTCTTACAATGAGCAGTTCTTC
>TRBJ2-2|TRBD1|once|TRBV5-1
CASSPMTGRAGELFF
TGCGCCAGCAGCCCGATGACAGGGCGCGCCGGGGAGCTGTTTTTT
>TRBJ1-5|-|-|TRBV28
CASSFLSDSSNQPQHF
TGTGCCAGCAGTTTTCTTTCGGACAGCAGCAATCAGCCCCAGCATTTT
>TRBJ2-1|-|-|TRBV7-2
CASRGNEQQFF
TGTGCCAGCAGGGGTAACGAACAGCAGTTCTTC
>TRBJ2-3|-|-|TRBV6-1
CASSGDTPPDTQYF
TGTGCCAGCAGTGGGGACACCCCGCCAGATACGCAGTATTTT
>TRBJ1-2|-|-|TRBV9
CASSQDYPGPGGYTF
TGCGCCAGCAGCCAAGATTACCCAGGTCCTGGTGGCTACACCTTC
>TRBJ2-1|TRBD2|-|TRBV18
CASSSTGTSRYNEQFF
TGTGCCAGCTCGTCTACCGGGACTAGCAGATACAATGAGCAGTTCTTC
>TRBJ1-1|-|-|TRBV6-6
CASSYEPQGYTEAFF
TGTGCCAGCAGTTACGAACCACAGGGATACACTGAAGCTTTCTTT
>TRBJ2-5|-|-|TRBV4-1
CASSPLRGGQETQYF
TGCGCCAGCAGCCCCCTACGGGGCGGCCAAGAGACCCAGTACTTC
>TRBJ1-2|TRBD1|-|TRBV5-1
CASRRDSGNYGYTF
TGCGCCAGCCGCCGGGACAGTGGTAACTATGGCTACACCTTC
>TRBJ1-5|-|few|TRBV5-1
CASSHLGVVGQPQHF
TGCGCCAGCAGCCACCTAGGGGTTGTGGGTCAGCCCCAGCATTTT
>TRBJ1-1|-|-|TRBV30
CAWSVRRWASGMNTEAFF
TGTGCCTGGAGTGTTCGTCGGTGGGCTTCGGGGATGAACACTGAAGCTTTCTTT
>TRBJ2-5|-|-|TRBV5-1
CASSERDNRGETQYF
TGCGCCAGCAGCGAACGGGACAATCGAGGAGAGACCCAGTACTTC
>TRBJ2-3|TRBD1|few|TRBV4-2
CASSQEDRGSTDTQYF
TGTGCCAGCAGCCAAGAGGACAGGGGTAGCACAGATACGCAGTATTTT
>TRBJ1-1|-|few|TRBV4-1
CATQQGLDTEAFF
TGCGCCACTCAACAGGGTCTGGACACTGAAGCTTTCTTT
>TRBJ1-4|TRBD1|few|TRBV5-6
CASSFGTGGNEKLFF
TGTGCCAGCAGCTTCGGGACAGGCGGAAATGAAAAACTGTTTTTT
>TRBJ2-7|-|-|TRBV9
CASSVHPGPSSYEQYF
TGTGCCAGCAGCGTACATCCGGGCCCCAGCTCCTACGAGCAGTACTTC
>TRBJ2-1|TRBD2|few|TRBV7-3
CASSPSGSSYNEQFF
TGTGCCAGCAGCCCCAGCGGGAGCTCCTACAATGAGCAGTTCTTC
>TRBJ1-2|-|few|TRBV7-2
CASSQYGPVYGYTF
TGTGCCAGCAGCCAATACGGGCCTGTCTATGGCTACACCTTC
>TRBJ2-1|-|-|TRBV4-2
CASSQTVNEQFF
TGTGCCAGCAGCCAGACGGTCAATGAGCAGTTCTTC
>TRBJ1-1|-|-|TRBV5-5
CASSITWGQVNTEAFF
TGTGCCAGCAGCATCACATGGGGCCAAGTTAACACTGAAGCTTTCTTT
>TRBJ2-7|TRBD1|-|TRBV6-1
CASSGRQGAVYEQYF
TGTGCCAGCAGTGGGAGACAGGGGGCGGTCTACGAGCAGTACTTC
>TRBJ1-4|TRBD1|-|TRBV5-5
CASSLATGAEKLFF
TGTGCCAGCAGCTTGGCGACAGGGGCTGAAAAACTGTTTTTT
>TRBJ1-1|-|many|TRBV11-2
CASRPIWGDTEAFF
TGTGCCAGCAGGCCTATTTGGGGGGACACTGAAGCTTTCTTT
>TRBJ1-2|-|-|TRBV27
CASSLLGSGGYTF
TGTGCCAGCAGTTTACTGGGATCCGGTGGCTACACCTTC
>TRBJ2-7|TRBD2|-|TRBV19
CASSISGTSATYEQYF
TGTGCCAGTAGTATATCCGGGACTAGCGCGACCTACGAGCAGTACTTC
>TRBJ1-2|-|-|TRBV5-1
CASSLEGRDLSYGYTF
TGTGCCAGCAGCTTGGAGGGCAGGGACCTTTCCTATGGCTACACCTTC
>TRBJ2-3|TRBD2|-|TRBV30
CAWSSPLGLGTDTQYF
TGTGCCTGGAGTTCACCCTTGGGACTAGGGACAGATACGCAGTATTTT
>TRBJ2-5|-|-|TRBV7-2
CASSLAQRETQYF
TGTGCCAGCAGCTTAGCACAAAGAGAGACCCAGTACTTC
>TRBJ2-7|TRBD2|-|TRBV18
CASSPPGRAHEQYF
TGTGCCAGCTCACCCCCGGGGAGGGCCCACGAGCAGTACTTC
>TRBJ1-5|-|few|TRBV27
CASSLRDSNQPQHF
TGTGCCAGCAGTTTGCGAGATAGCAATCAGCCCCAGCATTTT
>TRBJ2-1|TRBD2|-|TRBV25-1
CASSPAGGLYNEQFF
TGTGCCAGCAGTCCTGCGGGAGGGTTATACAATGAGCAGTTCTTC
>TRBJ2-6|-|-|TRBV19
CASSTLQSGANVLTF
TGTGCCAGTAGTACCTTACAGTCTGGGGCCAACGTCCTGACTTTC
>TRBJ2-1|-|-|TRBV7-9
CASSFSRAKEQFF
TGTGCCAGCAGCTTTTCTAGGGCCAAAGAGCAGTTCTTC
>TRBJ2-4|-|-|TRBV9
CASSVVFRYF
TGTGCCAGCAGCGTAGTATTCCGGTACTTC
>TRBJ1-2|-|-|TRBV30
CAWTSKGGYTF
TGTGCCTGGACCTCTAAGGGTGGCTACACCTTC
>TRBJ2-1|-|-|TRBV7-3
CASSLSPAGVYNEQFF
TGTGCCAGCAGCTTAAGTCCCGCAGGGGTCTACAATGAGCAGTTCTTC
>TRBJ1-1|-|-|TRBV10-3
CAIRTGAPNTEAFF
TGTGCCATCAGGACCGGGGCCCCGAACACTGAAGCTTTCTTT
>TRBJ2-7|TRBD1|-|TRBV6-5
CASSTLTGPTGQYF
TGTGCCAGCAGTACCTTGACAGGGCCTACTGGGCAGTACTTC
>TRBJ2-1|-|few|TRBV7-2
CASSLASGGGQRSYNEQFF
TGTGCCAGCAGCTTAGCGAGTGGAGGAGGACAACGCTCCTACAATGAGCAGTTCTTC
>TRBJ1-3|-|few|TRBV6-5
CASSTRQGGNTIYF
TGTGCCAGCAGTACCCGGCAGGGAGGAAACACCATATATTTT
>TRBJ2-7|TRBD1|few|TRBV30
CACQRTGTYEQYF
TGTGCCTGTCAAAGGACAGGTACCTACGAGCAGTACTTC
>TRBJ2-7|-|-|TRBV2
CASSRPGGGGMYEQYF
TGTGCCAGCAGTAGACCGGGCGGCGGGGGCATGTACGAGCAGTACTTC
>TRBJ2-7|-|-|TRBV7-2
CASSFSRGEQYF
TGTGCCAGCAGTTTTTCGCGGGGCGAGCAGTACTTC
>TRBJ2-3|TRBD1|-|TRBV11-2
CASSLGTGSSTDTQYF
TGTGCCAGCAGCTTAGGGACAGGGTCTAGCACAGATACGCAGTATTTT
>TRBJ1-2|-|-|TRBV28
CASSFLGRRANYGYTF
TGTGCCAGCAGTTTTTTAGGACGGAGAGCTAACTATGGCTACACCTTC
>TRBJ1-2|-|few|TRBV6-6
CASSYGVTYGYTF
TGTGCCAGCAGTTACGGGGTGACCTATGGCTACACCTTC
>TRBJ2-2|-|-|TRBV25-1
CASSELGKNTGELFF
TGTGCCAGCAGTGAATTGGGCAAGAACACCGGGGAGCTGTTTTTT
>TRBJ1-1|TRBD1|once|TRBV29-1
CSVRGPGGGTEAFF
TGCAGCGTTCGGGGGCCAGGGGGCGGCACTGAAGCTTTCTTT
>TRBJ2-7|-|-|TRBV5-5
CASSLGEVAGSYEQYF
TGTGCCAGCAGCTTGGGGGAAGTGGCGGGATCCTACGAGCAGTACTTC
>TRBJ2-1|-|-|TRBV20-1
CSPSGSEQFF
TGCAGTCCTTCGGGAAGTGAGCAGTTCTTC
>TRBJ2-2|TRBD1|-|TRBV2
CASMEDRAGTGELFF
TGTGCCAGCATGGAGGACAGGGCAGGCACCGGGGAGCTGTTTTTT
>TRBJ2-1|TRBD2|-|TRBV9
CASSATGLAGGPIEQFF
TGTGCCAGCAGCGCCACGGGACTAGCGGGAGGGCCCATTGAGCAGTTCTTC
>TRBJ2-3|TRBD1|-|TRBV5-4
CASSFRTGADTQYF
TGTGCCAGCAGCTTCAGGACAGGGGCAGATACGCAGTATTTT
>TRBJ1-5|-|-|TRBV30
CAWSIGSNQPQHF
TGTGCCTGGAGCATAGGAAGCAATCAGCCCCAGCATTTT